This T cell receptor (beta chain) derives from a study of blood T cell repertoires in COVID-19. The wider study: The United States, Italy and Spain provided the acute and convalescent COVID-19 samples.

The CDR3 extends over 13 amino acids. In germline, CDR1 is SGHRS, CDR2 YFSETQ. Trimming took 4 bases from V and 2 from J, leaving 9 bases between them. The assay was immunoSEQ multiplex PCR, and TCRdb's table has in-frame clones only and misses some. The repertoire holds approximately 300,000 clones, around 90% seen once, with around 6% in the top ten. This receptor was taken from a man aged 18 to 29 who had recovered from COVID-19. The genes are TRBV5-1 and TRBJ2-5; a weak D match, TRBD2 (5 bases). The specimen sequenced was peripheral blood. Written as DNA, the CDR3 is TGCGCCAGCAGCGAGGGAGATCAAGAGACCCAGTACTTC. Protein product: CASSEGDQETQYF. Full variable domain (outside the CDR3, taken from reference TRBV5-1 and TRBJ2-5): KAGVTQTPRYLIKTRGQQVTLSCSPISGHRSVSWYQQTPGQGLQFLFEYFSETQRNKGNFPGRFSGRQFSNSRSEMNVSTLELGDSALYLCASSEGDQETQYFGPGTRLLVL.